The following is a TCR beta chain sequence with its context. No antigen is known for it. Trimming took off 4 bases at V and 6 bases at J, with 21 bases between the two ends. CDR3 length equals 17 residues. The germline gives CDR1 SGHTA, CDR2 FQGTGA. These data come from a study of OX40 agonist ivuxolimab in advanced cancers. Broader study findings: Clonal expansion from baseline to week 6 occurred in both CD4+ and CD8+ T cells. Low normalized T-cell clonal expansion also characterized some of the nonresponders.

Here immunoSEQ multiplex PCR was the method, and the copy in TCRdb shows in-frame clones only, minus some. The sample records some 58,000 clones, roughly nine tenths being singletons. Specimen: CD4+ or CD8+ T cells sorted from blood, collected in a trial of the OX40 agonist ivuxolimab. The chain joins TRBV7-3 to TRBJ2-2, with D hard to call. This TCR was recovered from an adult with an advanced solid tumor such as melanoma, head and neck, liver or kidney cancer. The DNA for the CDR3 is TGTGCCAGCAGCTACCAAATCTCCTCCGACAACCCCGGGGAGCTGTTTTTT. Its translation: CASSYQISSDNPGELFF.